Detailed here is one TCR beta chain. Its antigen remains unknown. CD4+ T cells specific for antigen were expanded with viral peptide pools by the ViraFEST assay before sequencing. Researchers isolated CD4+ T cells once approximately eleven days of culture had elapsed. All vaccine recipients tested negative for nucleocapsid antibodies and had never contracted SARS-CoV-2 infection. This sample is part of a study of vaccination effects on CD4 cells after COVID-19. Study background: BNT162b2 vaccine or mRNA-1273 vaccine was given to participants in two doses. Findings and limits, study-wide: Late post-vaccination, clones induced by infection and those induced by vaccine underwent marked clonal contraction.

J was trimmed by 6 bases and V by 4 bases; bases with no gene match: 5. The germline V gene encodes CDR1 LGHDT and CDR2 YNNKEL (reference sequence). The CDR3 has 15 residues. Repertoires were generated with immunoSEQ multiplex PCR, while TCRdb's copy carries only in-frame clones and drops some. The table has just under 75,000 clones, 60% to 75% seen once. The material was CD4+ T cells from PBMCs cultured with HCoV-NL63 spike peptides, obtained before COVID-19 vaccination. This clonotype was obtained from a human donor who received a COVID-19 vaccine. The gene calls are TRBV3-1 (or the pseudogene TRBV3-2) and TRBJ2-1; 11 bases are a match to TRBD1. The CDR3 protein is CASSPWDRGSNEQFF. The CDR3 nucleotides read TGTGCCAGCAGCCCGTGGGACAGGGGGTCCAATGAGCAGTTCTTC.